This T cell receptor (beta chain) appears in the sequencing data of a study of T-cell memory formation after mild COVID-19. On the study more broadly: Clusters of TCRs were largely donor specific. Study-level results: For contracting clones, CD4+ ones sat mainly in CM and EM, CD8+ in EMRA. Clones that contracted from day 15 to 85 were balanced CD4/CD8, while later expanders leaned CD4+.

This clonotype has more than one count but fewer than ten. The target antigen is unknown. CDR1 KGHSH and CDR2 LQKENI come from the germline V gene. V was clipped by 3 bases and J by 4 bases, with 13 bases between them. The CDR3 spans 16 residues. TCRdb processed the 5' RACE reads anew with MiXCR; each CDR3 protein has one entry. The sample consists of 300,000 to 400,000 distinct CDR3 sequences, more than 20% of them appearing once. This chain connects TRBV18 to TRBJ1-6; D unresolved. The specimen sequenced was PBMCs or a T cell subset sorted from them (not recorded which). This TCR came from an adult woman who had mild COVID-19 (a few samples of this study predate the infection). Cell type and time point are not known. CDR3 nucleotides: TGTGCCAGCTCACCGGTGGTTGGCACGTATAATTCACCCCTCCACTTT. As protein: CASSPVVGTYNSPLHF.